The 5 T cell receptor beta chains below were found in one sample sequenced in a study of T cells in tuberculosis. After thawing and overnight rest, PBMC were stained with GMM-loaded CD1B tetramer, viability dye and anti-CD3 for sorting. C32 glucose monomycolate from Rhodococcus equi was loaded onto the CD1B tetramers. Assay: immunoSEQ multiplex PCR; the TCRdb copy retains only in-frame clones and omits some. The sample yields about 54,000 clones, around 90% seen once. Sequencing was performed on CD1b-GMM tetramer-negative cells sorted from PBMCs. These receptors all come from an adult woman with latent tuberculosis.

The V call is TRBV5-6, the J call TRBJ2-5; TRBD1 might be the D (6 bases). Near its end, the DNA agrees better with TRBJ2-7, so the J call may be wrong. CDR1 is SGHDT and CDR2 is YYEEEE in the germline V gene. The length of the CDR3 is 15 residues. CDR3 sequence (DNA): TGTGCCAGCAGCTCCGTACAGGGAACACTCTACGAGCAGTACTTC. Protein sequence: CASSSVQGTLYEQYF.

The chain links TRBV7-2 to TRBJ2-7; 8 bases align to TRBD2. CDR3 length: 14 residues. The V segment lost 1 base and the J segment 2 bases; nucleotides outside the gene matches: 1. Germline V gives CDR1 SGHTA, CDR2 FQGNSA. Written as DNA, the CDR3 is TGTGCCAGCAGCTTAGGGGGACTAGCCTACGAGCAGTACTTC. Protein product: CASSLGGLAYEQYF.

The rearrangement links TRBV5-1 to TRBJ2-7; TRBD2 aligns across 12 bases. Trimming removed 4 bases from V and 2 bases from J; junction bases left unmatched: 10. This CDR3 region has 17 residues. CDR1 and CDR2 (germline): SGHRS, YFSETQ. The chain's CDR3 is CASSPLAGGPRAYEQYF. For the CDR3, the DNA is TGCGCCAGCAGCCCCCTAGCGGGAGGGCCTCGAGCCTACGAGCAGTACTTC. The full variable domain, rest sourced from reference TRBV5-1 and TRBJ2-7, is KAGVTQTPRYLIKTRGQQVTLSCSPISGHRSVSWYQQTPGQGLQFLFEYFSETQRNKGNFPGRFSGRQFSNSRSEMNVSTLELGDSALYLCASSPLAGGPRAYEQYFGPGTRLTVT.

As DNA, the CDR3 is TGTGCCAGCAGCCCCGCAGGGGTGGTGGAGACCCAGTACTTC. Encoded protein: CASSPAGVVETQYF. V is TRBV7-9 and J is TRBJ2-5, with a weak D call TRBD1 (6 bases). Per germline, CDR1 SEHNR and CDR2 FQNEAQ (reference sequence). Trimming left V 5 bases short and J 5 bases short, with 15 bases between. There are 14 residues in the CDR3.

The chain carries TRBV2 and TRBJ1-1, with 7 bases aligning to TRBD1. J lost 0 bases, V lost 8 bases, and 3 bases had no gene match. The CDR3 extends over 13 amino acids. The germline V gene encodes CDR1 SNHLY and CDR2 FYNNEI. CDR3 in DNA: TGTGCCAGCCAGGGGGTGATGAACACTGAAGCTTTCTTT. Residues: CASQGVMNTEAFF.